These T cell receptor beta chains were read from a single sample in a study of blood T cell repertoires in COVID-19. Generated by immunoSEQ multiplex PCR, the TCRdb table keeps only in-frame clones and is missing some. The sample records roughly 99,000 clones, around 90% being singletons. The material sequenced was peripheral blood. These receptors all stem from a woman between 25 and 40 years old with acute or convalescent COVID-19. Both conserved end residues are part of each CDR3. The D gene is left open where the match is weak. Clone size is shown for a subset of rows, as once, few, many or a class of expanded clone.

J gene: TRBJ2-5; clone size: .; V gene: TRBV5-6; D gene: TRBD2; CDR3 DNA: TGTGCCAGCAGCCTGGGACTAGCCCAAGAGACCCAGTACTTC; CDR3 protein: CASSLGLAQETQYF
J gene: TRBJ1-6; clone size: .; V gene: TRBV5-1; D gene: .; CDR3 DNA: TGCGCCAGCAGCTTGGACCCGACAGCTAATTCACCCCTCCACTTT; CDR3 protein: CASSLDPTANSPLHF
J gene: TRBJ1-2; clone size: .; V gene: TRBV7-2; D gene: .; CDR3 DNA: TGTGCCAGCAGCCCAACAGGGTTCGGCTACACCTTC; CDR3 protein: CASSPTGFGYTF
J gene: TRBJ2-7; clone size: .; V gene: TRBV7-3; D gene: .; CDR3 DNA: TGTGCCAGCAGCTTCGGTTCGTCGGGTTCCTACGAGCAGTACTTC; CDR3 protein: CASSFGSSGSYEQYF
J gene: TRBJ1-2; clone size: .; V gene: TRBV29-1; D gene: TRBD1; CDR3 DNA: TGCAGCGTTGTGCCTACAGGGGCCTTCGGAGGCTACACCTTC; CDR3 protein: CSVVPTGAFGGYTF
J gene: TRBJ1-2; clone size: .; V gene: TRBV3-1/TRBV3-2; D gene: .; CDR3 DNA: TGTGCCAGCAGCCCCAGAGTACAGGGAGATGGCTACACCTTC; CDR3 protein: CASSPRVQGDGYTF
J gene: TRBJ1-1; clone size: .; V gene: TRBV3-1/TRBV3-2; D gene: .; CDR3 DNA: TGTGCCAGCAGCCAACCCGTTGGGAGGGGACTACAGAAGGCTTTCTTT; CDR3 protein: CASSQPVGRGLQKAFF
J gene: TRBJ1-5; clone size: .; V gene: TRBV7-9; D gene: .; CDR3 DNA: TGTGCCAGCAGCCTCGACAGTTTACATCAGCCCCAGCATTTT; CDR3 protein: CASSLDSLHQPQHF
J gene: TRBJ2-5; clone size: .; V gene: TRBV27; D gene: TRBD2; CDR3 DNA: TGTGCCAGCAGACTAGCGGGAAGGTATAGTAAAGAGACCCAGTACTTC; CDR3 protein: CASRLAGRYSKETQYF
J gene: TRBJ2-1; clone size: .; V gene: TRBV7-9; D gene: TRBD1; CDR3 DNA: TGTGCCAGCAGCCCCCCCAGGGACAGGGGATACAATGAGCAGTTCTTC; CDR3 protein: CASSPPRDRGYNEQFF
J gene: TRBJ1-2; clone size: .; V gene: TRBV11-1; D gene: .; CDR3 DNA: TGTGCCAGCAGCCCCGGTGGGCGTGGGGGCTACACCTTC; CDR3 protein: CASSPGGRGGYTF
J gene: TRBJ1-2; clone size: .; V gene: TRBV9; D gene: .; CDR3 DNA: TGTGCCAGCAGCCCGCAGACAGGCCTCTATGGCTACACCTTC; CDR3 protein: CASSPQTGLYGYTF
J gene: TRBJ1-2; clone size: .; V gene: TRBV6-2/TRBV6-3; D gene: TRBD1; CDR3 DNA: TGTGCCAGCAGCATCGACAGGGCAACCTATGGCTACACCTTC; CDR3 protein: CASSIDRATYGYTF
J gene: TRBJ2-7; clone size: .; V gene: TRBV10-1; D gene: TRBD2; CDR3 DNA: TGCGCCAGCAGCTCTAGCGGGAGCGCCCGACAGTACTTC; CDR3 protein: CASSSSGSARQYF
J gene: TRBJ2-5; clone size: .; V gene: TRBV29-1; D gene: .; CDR3 DNA: TGCAGCGTAGGGGGGGCGTACCAAGAGACCCAGTACTTC; CDR3 protein: CSVGGAYQETQYF
J gene: TRBJ1-2; clone size: .; V gene: TRBV15; D gene: .; CDR3 DNA: TGTGCCACCAGCAGAGATATCTCAGGTGGCTACACCTTC; CDR3 protein: CATSRDISGGYTF
J gene: TRBJ2-3; clone size: .; V gene: TRBV24-1; D gene: .; CDR3 DNA: TGTGCCACCAGTTCTACACGGAGGGCAGAACTTAGCACAGATACGCAGTATTTT; CDR3 protein: CATSSTRRAELSTDTQYF
J gene: TRBJ2-1; clone size: .; V gene: TRBV5-1; D gene: .; CDR3 DNA: TGCGCCAGCAGCCAGGTGGTCAGTTCCTACAATGAGCAGTTCTTC; CDR3 protein: CASSQVVSSYNEQFF
J gene: TRBJ2-3; clone size: .; V gene: TRBV24-1; D gene: .; CDR3 DNA: TGTGCCACCAGTACGTTTTCCGGTACGCAGTATTTT; CDR3 protein: CATSTFSGTQYF
J gene: TRBJ1-4; clone size: .; V gene: TRBV21-1; D gene: .; CDR3 DNA: TGTGCCAGCAGCAAAGAGGAGGACAGCTCTAATGAAAAACTGTTTTTT; CDR3 protein: CASSKEEDSSNEKLFF
J gene: TRBJ1-1; clone size: .; V gene: TRBV13; D gene: .; CDR3 DNA: TGTGCCAGCAGCTACAGAAGCCCTGAAGCTTTCTTT; CDR3 protein: CASSYRSPEAFF
J gene: TRBJ2-7; clone size: .; V gene: TRBV5-1; D gene: TRBD1; CDR3 DNA: TGCGCCAGCAGCCTACAGGGGGAAAGCTCCTACGAGCAGTACTTC; CDR3 protein: CASSLQGESSYEQYF
J gene: TRBJ2-4; clone size: .; V gene: TRBV13; D gene: TRBD2; CDR3 DNA: TGTGCCAGCAGCCCCTCCGGGGGGGGATTGGTCAAAAACATTCAGTACTTC; CDR3 protein: CASSPSGGGLVKNIQYF
J gene: TRBJ1-1; clone size: .; V gene: TRBV18; D gene: .; CDR3 DNA: TGTGCCAGCTCACCAGAGGGGAACACTGAAGCTTTCTTT; CDR3 protein: CASSPEGNTEAFF
J gene: TRBJ1-1; clone size: .; V gene: TRBV10-3; D gene: .; CDR3 DNA: TGTGCCATCAGTGAGCGAGCCACAGGTTTGAACACTGAAGCTTTCTTT; CDR3 protein: CAISERATGLNTEAFF
J gene: TRBJ2-7; clone size: .; V gene: TRBV3-1/TRBV3-2; D gene: TRBD2; CDR3 DNA: TGTGCCAGCAGCCAAGGGGTAGCGGGGGGAAGGTCCTACGAGCAGTACTTC; CDR3 protein: CASSQGVAGGRSYEQYF
J gene: TRBJ2-1; clone size: .; V gene: TRBV5-5; D gene: .; CDR3 DNA: TGTGCCTCCGGACAGGCGGGAAATGAGCAGTTCTTC; CDR3 protein: CASGQAGNEQFF
J gene: TRBJ2-2; clone size: .; V gene: TRBV4-3; D gene: .; CDR3 DNA: TGCGCCAGCAGCCACAGCGGAAATCCTAACACCGGGGAGCTGTTTTTT; CDR3 protein: CASSHSGNPNTGELFF
J gene: TRBJ1-3; clone size: .; V gene: TRBV12-3/TRBV12-4; D gene: .; CDR3 DNA: TGTGCCAGCCTTCGAAACACCATATATTTT; CDR3 protein: CASLRNTIYF
J gene: TRBJ2-1; clone size: .; V gene: TRBV9; D gene: .; CDR3 DNA: TGTGCCAGCAGCGCCAACGCGAAGGGGGATACCTACAATGAGCAGTTCTTC; CDR3 protein: CASSANAKGDTYNEQFF
J gene: TRBJ1-1; clone size: .; V gene: TRBV2; D gene: .; CDR3 DNA: TGTGCCAGCACCCCCTCGGCAGGGTTGGGTGAAGCTTTCTTT; CDR3 protein: CASTPSAGLGEAFF
J gene: TRBJ2-1; clone size: .; V gene: TRBV4-2; D gene: TRBD2; CDR3 DNA: TGTGCCAGCAGCCAAGATCTAACGCGGCGACTAGCGAGATACAATGAGCAGTTCTTC; CDR3 protein: CASSQDLTRRLARYNEQFF
J gene: TRBJ1-1; clone size: .; V gene: TRBV14; D gene: .; CDR3 DNA: TGTGCCAGCAGTTTAGTCGGCACTGAAGCTTTCTTT; CDR3 protein: CASSLVGTEAFF
J gene: TRBJ1-2; clone size: .; V gene: TRBV6-1; D gene: .; CDR3 DNA: TGTGCCAGCAGTGATCCCGGGGGAGGCTACACCTTC; CDR3 protein: CASSDPGGGYTF
J gene: TRBJ2-2; clone size: .; V gene: TRBV10-3; D gene: TRBD1; CDR3 DNA: TGTGCCATCAGGACAGGGCCCGGGGAGCTGTTTTTT; CDR3 protein: CAIRTGPGELFF
J gene: TRBJ1-5; clone size: .; V gene: TRBV19; D gene: TRBD1; CDR3 DNA: TGTGCCAGTAGTATGGGCACAGGGGGCGTAGGGCAGCCCCAGCATTTT; CDR3 protein: CASSMGTGGVGQPQHF
J gene: TRBJ1-6; clone size: .; V gene: TRBV13; D gene: .; CDR3 DNA: TGTGCCAGCAGCTTAGGCCGGGCGGGGGGTTCACCCCTCCACTTT; CDR3 protein: CASSLGRAGGSPLHF
J gene: TRBJ1-2; clone size: .; V gene: TRBV2; D gene: TRBD1; CDR3 DNA: TGTGCCAGCAGTGGACAGGGGTTTTTTGGCTACACCTTC; CDR3 protein: CASSGQGFFGYTF
J gene: TRBJ2-7; clone size: .; V gene: TRBV2; D gene: TRBD1; CDR3 DNA: TGTGCCAGCAGCATGGGACAGCTAGTCTACGAGCAGTACTTC; CDR3 protein: CASSMGQLVYEQYF
J gene: TRBJ2-2; clone size: .; V gene: TRBV25-1; D gene: .; CDR3 DNA: TGTGCCAGCAGTGAATATTACGCGGGCACCGGGGAGCTGTTTTTT; CDR3 protein: CASSEYYAGTGELFF
J gene: TRBJ2-1; clone size: .; V gene: TRBV9; D gene: .; CDR3 DNA: TGTGCCAGCAGCAAAGGACAGACCTCCTACAATGAGCAGTTCTTC; CDR3 protein: CASSKGQTSYNEQFF
J gene: TRBJ1-6; clone size: .; V gene: TRBV28; D gene: .; CDR3 DNA: TGTGCCAGCAGTTTTTGGGCCCGGGACACCTATTCACCCCTCCACTTT; CDR3 protein: CASSFWARDTYSPLHF
J gene: TRBJ2-3; clone size: .; V gene: TRBV4-3; D gene: .; CDR3 DNA: TGCGCCAGCAGCCAAACAGTCAAAGATACGCAGTATTTT; CDR3 protein: CASSQTVKDTQYF
J gene: TRBJ1-2; clone size: once; V gene: TRBV18; D gene: TRBD1; CDR3 DNA: TGTGCCAGCTCAACTGGGACAGGGTGGGAAGGCTACACCTTC; CDR3 protein: CASSTGTGWEGYTF
J gene: TRBJ1-5; clone size: few; V gene: TRBV7-8; D gene: TRBD1; CDR3 DNA: TGTGCCAGCAGCTTATCAGGACAGGGGGTCACTCAGCCCCAGCATTTT; CDR3 protein: CASSLSGQGVTQPQHF
J gene: TRBJ2-7; clone size: once; V gene: TRBV25-1; D gene: .; CDR3 DNA: TGTGCCAGCAGTTACTCCTACGAGCAGTACTTC; CDR3 protein: CASSYSYEQYF
J gene: TRBJ1-5; clone size: .; V gene: TRBV28; D gene: .; CDR3 DNA: TGTGCCAGCAGTTTCAGTAATCAGCCCCAGCATTTT; CDR3 protein: CASSFSNQPQHF
J gene: TRBJ2-7; clone size: .; V gene: TRBV6-2/TRBV6-3; D gene: TRBD1; CDR3 DNA: TGTGCCAGCAGCCGTCGGACAGGCGGATCCTACGAGCAGTACTTC; CDR3 protein: CASSRRTGGSYEQYF
J gene: TRBJ1-4; clone size: .; V gene: TRBV5-4; D gene: TRBD1; CDR3 DNA: TGTGCCAGCAGCTTCGGGGACAGGGTATCAAGTGAAAAACTGTTTTTT; CDR3 protein: CASSFGDRVSSEKLFF
J gene: TRBJ1-5; clone size: .; V gene: TRBV19; D gene: TRBD1; CDR3 DNA: TGTGCCAGCGGACAGGGATCTTCTCAGCCCCAGCATTTT; CDR3 protein: CASGQGSSQPQHF
J gene: TRBJ2-1; clone size: .; V gene: TRBV5-4; D gene: .; CDR3 DNA: TGTGCCAGCAGCTTTCAGGTATACAATGAGCAGTTCTTC; CDR3 protein: CASSFQVYNEQFF
J gene: TRBJ1-2; clone size: few; V gene: TRBV23-1; D gene: .; CDR3 DNA: TGCGCCAGCAGGCCAACGGAGGGTGGTGGCTACACCTTC; CDR3 protein: CASRPTEGGGYTF
J gene: TRBJ1-4; clone size: few; V gene: TRBV5-1; D gene: .; CDR3 DNA: TGCGCCAGCAGCTTCGGAGGGAGTAATGAAAAACTGTTTTTT; CDR3 protein: CASSFGGSNEKLFF
J gene: TRBJ1-1; clone size: .; V gene: TRBV7-9; D gene: .; CDR3 DNA: TGTGCCAGCAGCCCTACCGCGGGTACTGAAGCTTTCTTT; CDR3 protein: CASSPTAGTEAFF
J gene: TRBJ2-3; clone size: .; V gene: TRBV11-3; D gene: TRBD2; CDR3 DNA: TGTGCCAGCAGCTCCTCAGGACTAGTTGCGGATACGCAGTATTTT; CDR3 protein: CASSSSGLVADTQYF
J gene: TRBJ2-2; clone size: .; V gene: TRBV4-1; D gene: TRBD2; CDR3 DNA: TGCGCCAGCAGCCAGCTAGCGGGGGATACCGGGGAGCTGTTTTTT; CDR3 protein: CASSQLAGDTGELFF
J gene: TRBJ2-3; clone size: .; V gene: TRBV6-1; D gene: TRBD1; CDR3 DNA: TGTGCCAGCAGTGAAGTGGGACAGGTCACAGATACGCAGTATTTT; CDR3 protein: CASSEVGQVTDTQYF